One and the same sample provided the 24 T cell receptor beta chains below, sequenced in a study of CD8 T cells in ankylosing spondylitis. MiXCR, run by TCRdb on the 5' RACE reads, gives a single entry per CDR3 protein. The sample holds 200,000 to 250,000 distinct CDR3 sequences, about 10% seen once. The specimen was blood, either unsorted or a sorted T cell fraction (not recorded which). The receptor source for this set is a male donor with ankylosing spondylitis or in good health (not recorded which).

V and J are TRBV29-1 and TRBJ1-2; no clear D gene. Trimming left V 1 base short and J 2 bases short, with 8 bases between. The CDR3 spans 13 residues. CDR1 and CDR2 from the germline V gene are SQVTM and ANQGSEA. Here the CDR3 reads CSVEVADNYGYTF. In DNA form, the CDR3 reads TGCAGCGTTGAAGTAGCGGACAACTATGGCTACACCTTC. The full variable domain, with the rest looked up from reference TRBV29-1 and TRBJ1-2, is SAVISQKPSRDICQRGTSLTIQCQVDSQVTMMFWYRQQPGQSLTLIATANQGSEATYESGFVIDKFPISRPNLTFSTLTVSNMSPEDSSIYLCSVEVADNYGYTFGSGTRLTVV.

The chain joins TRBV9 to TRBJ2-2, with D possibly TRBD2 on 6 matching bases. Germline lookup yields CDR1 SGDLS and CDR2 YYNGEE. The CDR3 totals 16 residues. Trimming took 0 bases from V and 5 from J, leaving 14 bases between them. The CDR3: CASSVDGSGRTGELFF. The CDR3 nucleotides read TGTGCCAGCAGCGTAGACGGTAGCGGCCGAACCGGGGAGCTGTTTTTT.

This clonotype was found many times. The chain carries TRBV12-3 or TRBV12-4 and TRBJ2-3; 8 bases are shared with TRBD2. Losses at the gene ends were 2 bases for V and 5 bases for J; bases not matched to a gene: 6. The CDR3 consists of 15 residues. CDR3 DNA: TGTGCCAGCAGTTTATCGAGCGGGGGTAAAGATACGCAGTATTTT. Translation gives CASSLSSGGKDTQYF.

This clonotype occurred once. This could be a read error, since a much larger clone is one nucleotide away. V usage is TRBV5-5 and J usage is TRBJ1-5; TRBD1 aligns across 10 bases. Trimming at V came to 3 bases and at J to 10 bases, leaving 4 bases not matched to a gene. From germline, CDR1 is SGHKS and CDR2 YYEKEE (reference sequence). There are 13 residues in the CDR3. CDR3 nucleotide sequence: TGTGCCAGCAGCTGGACAGGGGGACATCCCCAGCATTTT. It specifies CASSWTGGHPQHF.

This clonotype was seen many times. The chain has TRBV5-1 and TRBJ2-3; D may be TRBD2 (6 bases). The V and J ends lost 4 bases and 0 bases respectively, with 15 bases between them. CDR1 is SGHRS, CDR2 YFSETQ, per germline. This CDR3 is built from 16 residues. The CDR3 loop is CASSAGLTASTDTQYF. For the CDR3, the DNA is TGCGCCAGCAGCGCGGGACTTACCGCTAGCACAGATACGCAGTATTTT.

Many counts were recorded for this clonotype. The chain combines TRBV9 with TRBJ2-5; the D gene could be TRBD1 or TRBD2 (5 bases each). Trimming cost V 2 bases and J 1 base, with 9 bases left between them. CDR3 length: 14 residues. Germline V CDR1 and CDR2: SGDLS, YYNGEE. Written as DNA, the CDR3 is TGTGCCAGCAGCGTCGGTGGGGGCCAAGAGACCCAGTACTTC. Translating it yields CASSVGGGQETQYF.

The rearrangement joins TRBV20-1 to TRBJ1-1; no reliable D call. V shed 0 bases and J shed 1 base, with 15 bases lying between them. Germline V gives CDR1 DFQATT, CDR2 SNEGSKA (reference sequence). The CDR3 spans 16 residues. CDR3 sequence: CSARDRVRISNTEAFF. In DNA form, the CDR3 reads TGCAGTGCTAGAGATCGGGTCAGGATTTCGAACACTGAAGCTTTCTTT.

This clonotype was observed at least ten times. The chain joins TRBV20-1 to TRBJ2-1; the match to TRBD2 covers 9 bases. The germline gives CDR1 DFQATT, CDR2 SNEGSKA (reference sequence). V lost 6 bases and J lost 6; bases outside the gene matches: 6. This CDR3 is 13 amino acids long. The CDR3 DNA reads TGCAGTGCGGGGGGACTAGCTCTCAATGAGCAGTTCTTC. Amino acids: CSAGGLALNEQFF.

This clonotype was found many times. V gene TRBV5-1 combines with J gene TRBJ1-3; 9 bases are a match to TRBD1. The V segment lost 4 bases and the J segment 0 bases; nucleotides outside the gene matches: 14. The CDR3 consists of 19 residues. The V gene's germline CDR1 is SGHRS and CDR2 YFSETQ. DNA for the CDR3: TGCGCCAGCAGCCCCGGGACAGGGTTTCGGACTGACTCTGGAAACACCATATATTTT. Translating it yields CASSPGTGFRTDSGNTIYF.

CDR3 DNA sequence: TGTGCCAGCAGGGGAGGGGCGGACCAAGAGACCCAGTACTTC. It specifies CASRGGADQETQYF. V gene TRBV28 combines with J gene TRBJ2-5, with 7 bases aligning to TRBD2. V shed 6 bases, J shed 0 bases, and the junction held 4 bases outside the gene matches. This CDR3 is 14 amino acids long. Germline V CDR1 and CDR2: MDHEN, SYDVKM.

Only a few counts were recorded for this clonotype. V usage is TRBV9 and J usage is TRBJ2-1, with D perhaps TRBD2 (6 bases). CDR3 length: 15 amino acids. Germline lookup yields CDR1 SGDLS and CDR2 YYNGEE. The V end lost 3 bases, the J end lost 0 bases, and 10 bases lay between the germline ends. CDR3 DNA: TGTGCCAGCAGCGGGGGACTTTCCTCCTACAATGAGCAGTTCTTC. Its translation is CASSGGLSSYNEQFF.

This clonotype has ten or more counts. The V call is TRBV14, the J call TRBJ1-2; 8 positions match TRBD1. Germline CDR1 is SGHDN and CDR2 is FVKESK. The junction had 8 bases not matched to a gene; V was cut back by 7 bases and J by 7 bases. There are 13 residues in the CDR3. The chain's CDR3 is CASTGGDFGGYTF. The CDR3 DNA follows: TGTGCCAGCACAGGGGGCGACTTTGGTGGCTACACCTTC.

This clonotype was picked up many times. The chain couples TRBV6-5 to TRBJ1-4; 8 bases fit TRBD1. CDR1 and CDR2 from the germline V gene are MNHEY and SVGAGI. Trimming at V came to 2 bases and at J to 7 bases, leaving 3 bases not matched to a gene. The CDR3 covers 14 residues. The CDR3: CASSYTGGAEKLFF. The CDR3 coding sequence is TGTGCCAGCAGTTACACAGGGGGGGCTGAAAAACTGTTTTTT.

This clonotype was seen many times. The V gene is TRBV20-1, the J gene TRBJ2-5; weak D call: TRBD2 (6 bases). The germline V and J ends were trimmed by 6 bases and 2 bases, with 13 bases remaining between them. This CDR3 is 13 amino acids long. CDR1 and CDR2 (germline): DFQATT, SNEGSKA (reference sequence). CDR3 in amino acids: CSARLGPQETQYF. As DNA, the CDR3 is TGCAGTGCGCGACTAGGTCCTCAAGAGACCCAGTACTTC.

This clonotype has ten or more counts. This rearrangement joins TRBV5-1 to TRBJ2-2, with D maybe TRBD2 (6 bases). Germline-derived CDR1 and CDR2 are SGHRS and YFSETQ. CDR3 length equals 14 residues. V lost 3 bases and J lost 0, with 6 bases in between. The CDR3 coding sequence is TGCGCCAGCAGCTCGGGGGCGAACACCGGGGAGCTGTTTTTT. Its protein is CASSSGANTGELFF.

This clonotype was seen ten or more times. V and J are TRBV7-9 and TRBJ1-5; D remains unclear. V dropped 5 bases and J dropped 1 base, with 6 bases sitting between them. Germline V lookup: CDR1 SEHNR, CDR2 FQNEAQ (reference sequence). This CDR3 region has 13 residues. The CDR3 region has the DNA TGTGCCAGCAGCATCGGCAGCAATCAGCCCCAGCATTTT. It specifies CASSIGSNQPQHF.

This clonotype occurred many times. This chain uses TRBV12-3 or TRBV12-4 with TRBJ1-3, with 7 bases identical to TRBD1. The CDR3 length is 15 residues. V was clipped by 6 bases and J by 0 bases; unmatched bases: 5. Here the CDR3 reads CASSKGQISGNTIYF. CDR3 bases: TGTGCCAGCAGCAAGGGACAGATCTCTGGAAACACCATATATTTT.

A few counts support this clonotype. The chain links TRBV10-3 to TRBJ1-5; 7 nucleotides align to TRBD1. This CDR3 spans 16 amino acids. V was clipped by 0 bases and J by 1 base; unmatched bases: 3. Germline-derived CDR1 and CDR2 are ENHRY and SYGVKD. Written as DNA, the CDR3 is TGTGCCATCAGTGAGTCGGGCAGGGGGAGCAATCAGCCCCAGCATTTT. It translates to CAISESGRGSNQPQHF.

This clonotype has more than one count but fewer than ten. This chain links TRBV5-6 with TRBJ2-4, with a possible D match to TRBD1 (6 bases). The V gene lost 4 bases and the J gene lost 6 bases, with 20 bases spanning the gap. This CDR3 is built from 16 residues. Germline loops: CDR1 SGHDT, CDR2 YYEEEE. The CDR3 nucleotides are TGTGCCAGCAGCCGGCCCTTTCGGGACATATCAAACATTCAGTACTTC. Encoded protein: CASSRPFRDISNIQYF.

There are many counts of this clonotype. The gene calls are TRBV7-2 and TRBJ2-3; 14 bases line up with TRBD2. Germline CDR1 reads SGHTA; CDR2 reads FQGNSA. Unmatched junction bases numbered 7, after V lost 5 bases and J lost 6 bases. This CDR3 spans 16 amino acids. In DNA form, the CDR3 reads TGTGCCAGCAGCATGACTAGCGGGGGGGCGGGGGATACGCAGTATTTT. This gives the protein CASSMTSGGAGDTQYF.

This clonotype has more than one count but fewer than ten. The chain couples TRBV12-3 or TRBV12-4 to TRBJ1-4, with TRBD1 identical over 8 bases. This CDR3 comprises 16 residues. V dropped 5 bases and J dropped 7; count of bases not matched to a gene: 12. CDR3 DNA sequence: TGTGCCAGCAGTGGGCCCCCACTCAGGGGGCGTGAAAAACTGTTTTTT. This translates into CASSGPPLRGREKLFF.

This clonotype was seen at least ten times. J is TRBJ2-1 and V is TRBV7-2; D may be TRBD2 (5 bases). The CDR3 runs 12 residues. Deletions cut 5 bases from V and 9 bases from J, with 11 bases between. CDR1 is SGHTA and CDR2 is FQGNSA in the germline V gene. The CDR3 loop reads CASSKLEGEQFF. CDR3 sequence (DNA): TGTGCCAGCAGCAAGTTAGAGGGTGAGCAGTTCTTC. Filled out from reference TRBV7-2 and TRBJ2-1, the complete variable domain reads GAGVSQSPSNKVTEKGKDVELRCDPISGHTALYWYRQSLGQGLEFLIYFQGNSAPDKSGLPSDRFSAERTGGSVSTLTIQRTQQEDSAVYLCASSKLEGEQFFGPGTRLTVL.

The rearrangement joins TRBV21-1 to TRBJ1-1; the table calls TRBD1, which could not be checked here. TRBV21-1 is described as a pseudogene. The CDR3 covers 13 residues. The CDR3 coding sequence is TGTGCCAGCAGCAAATTCGGGGGAACTGAAGCTTTCTTT. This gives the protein CASSKFGGTEAFF.

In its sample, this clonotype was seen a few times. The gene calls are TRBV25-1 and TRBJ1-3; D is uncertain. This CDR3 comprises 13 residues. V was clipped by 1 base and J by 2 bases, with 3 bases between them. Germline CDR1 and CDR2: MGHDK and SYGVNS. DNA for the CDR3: TGTGCCAGCAGTGAATTGGCTGGAAACACCATATATTTT. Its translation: CASSELAGNTIYF.